Here is one TCR beta chain with its context. Using its own MiXCR run on the PCR reads, TCRdb lists one record per CDR3 protein. The profile shows roughly 300,000 distinct CDR3 sequences, 24% of them singletons. This entry belongs to a study of molecular identifiers for immune sequencing clone quantification. Trimming took off 6 bases at V and 8 bases at J, with 16 bases between the two ends. This CDR3 region has 12 residues. CDR1 is SQVTM and CDR2 is ANQGSEA in the germline V gene. This chain joins TRBV29-1 and TRBJ1-2; D not resolved. The sample comprised naive CD8+ T cells from blood, with Jurkat cell RNA spiked in. Subset: FACS-sorted CD8+CD4-CCR7+CD45RA+ naive T cells. The sequence was collected from a human donor in good health. Some libraries in this study had Jurkat cell RNA spiked in. CDR3 region: CSVAGFELGYTF. The CDR3, as DNA: TGCAGCGTGGCCGGATTCGAGCTGGGCTACACCTTC. Supplemented by reference TRBV29-1 and TRBJ1-2, the full variable domain reads SAVISQKPSRDICQRGTSLTIQCQVDSQVTMMFWYRQQPGQSLTLIATANQGSEATYESGFVIDKFPISRPNLTFSTLTVSNMSPEDSSIYLCSVAGFELGYTFGSGTRLTVV.